Described below is a single TCR beta chain sequence and its context. This record comes from a study of OX40 agonist ivuxolimab in advanced cancers. Assay used: immunoSEQ multiplex PCR; TCRdb lists only in-frame clones, some missing. Here the sample spans fewer than 70,000 clones, around 90% being singletons. The CDR3 length is 12 residues. Germline CDR1 and CDR2: SEHNR and FQNEAQ (reference sequence). V was pared by 1 base and J by 8 bases, with 8 bases between. This sequence joins TRBV7-9 and TRBJ1-1; D is unclear. The sample consisted of CD4+ or CD8+ T cells sorted from blood, taken in a trial of the OX40 agonist ivuxolimab. The receptor was isolated from an adult with an advanced solid tumor such as melanoma, head and neck, liver or kidney cancer. The chain's CDR3 is CASSLVGFEAFF. CDR3 sequence (DNA): TGTGCCAGCAGCTTAGTCGGATTCGAAGCTTTCTTT.